A single T cell receptor (beta chain) is shown here with its context. This clonotype was detected only a few times. The specificity of this receptor is unknown. The record has no base qualities; no much larger clone is one base away. TCRdb shows the sequencer as Illumina HiSeq 2500. Quantitative 5'-RACE with molecular barcodes was the method used to prepare the TCR beta libraries. In the original analysis: A new computational method, built on a probabilistic model of VDJ rearrangement, was used to identify disease-linked TCR variants. TCRdb's own reprocessing of the public reads used fastp at Q25 and MiXCR and kept productive beta chains. CDR3 protein duplicates are merged, each entry listing the most common genes and DNA. The V and J calls, along with clone size, are taken from TCRdb and not from the paper's own processing. The table for this sample lists roughly 130,000 distinct CDR3 sequences; roughly 13% of them were counted only once. The ten largest clones capture under 3% of the sample.

CDR1 and CDR2 are read off the germline V gene as SGHTA and FQGNSA. The CDR3 runs 12 amino acids, cysteine and phenylalanine included. The entry retains the CDR3 DNA only, 36 bases that are in frame from base 1. At the junction V is shortened by 5 bases and J by 6 bases, with 11 bases in between. The data were obtained in a study of CD8 T cells in ankylosing spondylitis (dated by TCRdb to about 2017). Study-wide context: The study profiled T cell receptor beta repertoires in healthy donors and ankylosing spondylitis patients to find disease-linked TCR variants. Peripheral blood samples were taken, and synovial fluid was additionally collected from ankylosing spondylitis patients. The full study cohort comprised around 25 ankylosing spondylitis patients and around 100 healthy donors.

Results and caveats for the whole study, not just this receptor: A TCR beta motif made up of roughly eight highly homologous amino acid variants appeared to be characteristic of blood from ankylosing spondylitis patients. Some of the motif variants had been reported before in the synovial fluid and blood of reactive arthritis patients, a finding that suggests common disease-initiation mechanisms. The disease-linked clones had a CD8+ phenotype and were found at relatively low frequencies in peripheral blood. Significant enrichment of the disease-linked clones was reported in matched synovial fluid samples from ankylosing spondylitis patients.

Sequenced sample: blood, either unsorted or a sorted T cell fraction (not recorded which). The chain couples TRBV7-2 to TRBJ2-7; a weak D assignment points to TRBD2 (5 bases agree). The sequence derives from a female donor with ankylosing spondylitis or in good health (not recorded which). The encoded CDR3 is CASSPPTSEQYF. DNA sequence: TGTGCCAGCAGCCCCCCTACTAGCGAGCAGTACTTC.